A selection of T cell receptor beta chains follows, all from one sample in a study of blood T cell repertoires in COVID-19. Assay used: immunoSEQ multiplex PCR; TCRdb lists only in-frame clones, some missing. The table has over 350,000 clones, nearly 90% seen once; the top ten hold approximately 2%. Input material: PBMCs or T cells enriched from blood (not recorded which). The source of these receptors is a young woman with acute COVID-19. The CDR3 runs from the conserved cysteine through the conserved F or W. D genes are given only for firm matches. Clone size is given for some rows only: seen once, a few or many times, or a class if the clone is expanded.

V: TRBV7-9
J: TRBJ1-5
size: -
D: TRBD1
DNA: TGTGCCAGCAGCGGAAGCCCGGGACAGGGGGACCGCCAGCCCCAGCATTTT
CDR3: CASSGSPGQGDRQPQHF

V: TRBV6-9
J: TRBJ1-4
size: -
D: -
DNA: TGTGCCAGCAGTTATGGAAGCGCTAATGAAAAACTGTTTTTT
CDR3: CASSYGSANEKLFF

V: TRBV6-5
J: TRBJ2-2
size: -
D: -
DNA: TGTGCCAGCAAGACAGTAAACACCGGGGAGCTGTTTTTT
CDR3: CASKTVNTGELFF

V: TRBV21-1
J: TRBJ1-2
size: -
D: -
DNA: TGTGCCAGCAGCAGACAGGGCCAAGGGGGCTACACCTTC
CDR3: CASSRQGQGGYTF

V: TRBV6-5
J: TRBJ1-2
size: -
D: TRBD1
DNA: TGTGCCAGCAGATCCCGGGACAGGGGAAACTATGGCTACACCTTC
CDR3: CASRSRDRGNYGYTF

V: TRBV27
J: TRBJ2-1
size: -
D: -
DNA: TGTGCCAGCAGTTTTCTAGGAGGGCCTTTAAATGAGCAGTTCTTC
CDR3: CASSFLGGPLNEQFF

V: TRBV25-1
J: TRBJ2-5
size: -
D: TRBD1
DNA: TGTGCCAGCACTATCCGGGACAGCCCAGAGACCCAGTACTTC
CDR3: CASTIRDSPETQYF

V: TRBV15
J: TRBJ2-7
size: -
D: TRBD2
DNA: TGTGCCACCAGCAGGTTGACTAGCGCTTCCTACGAGCAGTACTTC
CDR3: CATSRLTSASYEQYF

V: TRBV19
J: TRBJ2-3
size: -
D: -
DNA: TGTGCCAGTAGACACCTACAGAACACAGATACGCAGTATTTT
CDR3: CASRHLQNTDTQYF

V: TRBV12-3/TRBV12-4
J: TRBJ1-5
size: -
D: TRBD1
DNA: TGTGCCAGCAGTCAGGGGGGGCCCCAGCATTTT
CDR3: CASSQGGPQHF

V: TRBV29-1
J: TRBJ2-7
size: once
D: TRBD1
DNA: TGCAGCGCAGTACAGGGGGCGAAGGCCTACGAGCAGTACTTC
CDR3: CSAVQGAKAYEQYF

V: TRBV19
J: TRBJ1-2
size: few
D: TRBD1
DNA: TGTGCCAGTAGTCCTCGGACAGGAGATGGCTACACCTTC
CDR3: CASSPRTGDGYTF

V: TRBV6-5
J: TRBJ2-1
size: -
D: TRBD2
DNA: TGTGCCAGCAGTTTAAGGGAGGGAGGTGAGCAGTTCTTC
CDR3: CASSLREGGEQFF

V: TRBV9
J: TRBJ2-1
size: -
D: TRBD2
DNA: TGTGCCAGCAGCGGGTATCGGGGGGATGAGCAGTTCTTC
CDR3: CASSGYRGDEQFF

V: TRBV19
J: TRBJ2-2
size: -
D: TRBD1
DNA: TGTGCCAGTAGACAGGGGTGGGCCGGGGAGCTGTTTTTT
CDR3: CASRQGWAGELFF

V: TRBV29-1
J: TRBJ2-2
size: -
D: -
DNA: TGCAGCGTTGGGCCCTCGGGATCCGGGGAGCTGTTTTTT
CDR3: CSVGPSGSGELFF

V: TRBV18
J: TRBJ2-5
size: few
D: -
DNA: TGTGCCAGCTCACCGCGAACCCAAGAGACCCAGTACTTC
CDR3: CASSPRTQETQYF

V: TRBV7-2
J: TRBJ2-1
size: -
D: TRBD2
DNA: TGTGCCAGCAGCTTCCGGGGGAGGGCGGGTGAGGATGAGCAGTTCTTC
CDR3: CASSFRGRAGEDEQFF

V: TRBV19
J: TRBJ1-5
size: -
D: -
DNA: TGTGCCAGTAGCCCTCAAACGGGACAGCCCCAGCATTTT
CDR3: CASSPQTGQPQHF

V: TRBV29-1
J: TRBJ2-2
size: few
D: -
DNA: TGCAGCGCCCAAAACACCGGGGAGCTGTTTTTT
CDR3: CSAQNTGELFF

V: TRBV4-1
J: TRBJ1-2
size: -
D: -
DNA: TGCGCCAGCAGCCATCCTATTGCCGGGGGGTGGCCTGGCTACACCTTC
CDR3: CASSHPIAGGWPGYTF

V: TRBV29-1
J: TRBJ1-1
size: -
D: -
DNA: TGCAGCGGCAGGACAGTGTTCGAAGCTTTCTTT
CDR3: CSGRTVFEAFF